This is a list of T cell receptor beta chains from one sample in a study of blood T cell repertoires in COVID-19. Some clones are missing from TCRdb's copy, which holds only in-frame ones; the method was immunoSEQ multiplex PCR. The data contain a few hundred thousand clones, approximately 77% of them singletons. The sequenced sample was peripheral blood. The origin of the receptors is a woman in her late teens or twenties with acute or convalescent COVID-19. The CDR3 runs from the conserved cysteine through the conserved F or W. D genes are given only for firm matches. The listing skips clone size in some rows; elsewhere it reads once, few, many or a size class.

v_gene: TRBV7-8; abundance: NA; j_gene: TRBJ1-1; d_gene: NA; CDR3aa: CASSLGGSVAFF; CDR3nt: TGTGCCAGCAGCTTAGGGGGCTCGGTAGCTTTCTTT
v_gene: TRBV28; abundance: NA; j_gene: TRBJ1-2; d_gene: TRBD1; CDR3aa: CASSPGQDNYGYTF; CDR3nt: TGTGCCAGCAGTCCTGGACAGGACAACTATGGCTACACCTTC
v_gene: TRBV6-2/TRBV6-3; abundance: NA; j_gene: TRBJ2-7; d_gene: NA; CDR3aa: CASSWGVPITYEQYF; CDR3nt: TGTGCCAGCAGTTGGGGAGTACCAATCACCTACGAGCAGTACTTC
v_gene: TRBV6-7; abundance: NA; j_gene: TRBJ1-2; d_gene: TRBD1; CDR3aa: CASGELLLGGTANYGYTF; CDR3nt: TGTGCCAGCGGCGAACTCCTTCTAGGGGGGACAGCTAACTATGGCTACACCTTC
v_gene: TRBV24-1; abundance: few; j_gene: TRBJ2-1; d_gene: TRBD2; CDR3aa: CATSDLGLAGSNEQFF; CDR3nt: TGTGCCACCAGTGATTTGGGGCTAGCGGGAAGCAATGAGCAGTTCTTC
v_gene: TRBV5-1; abundance: NA; j_gene: TRBJ1-1; d_gene: TRBD1; CDR3aa: CASSWDRNMNTEAFF; CDR3nt: TGCGCCAGCAGCTGGGACAGGAACATGAACACTGAAGCTTTCTTT
v_gene: TRBV19; abundance: NA; j_gene: TRBJ2-5; d_gene: NA; CDR3aa: CASSITAGTAQETQYF; CDR3nt: TGTGCCAGTAGTATCACAGCCGGGACTGCCCAAGAGACCCAGTACTTC
v_gene: TRBV7-9; abundance: once; j_gene: TRBJ2-1; d_gene: TRBD2; CDR3aa: CASPGGPSSYNEQFF; CDR3nt: TGTGCCAGCCCGGGAGGGCCCAGCTCCTACAATGAGCAGTTCTTC
v_gene: TRBV7-6; abundance: NA; j_gene: TRBJ1-2; d_gene: NA; CDR3aa: CASSFPGSGDYGYTF; CDR3nt: TGTGCCAGCAGCTTCCCCGGTTCCGGGGACTATGGCTACACCTTC
v_gene: TRBV9; abundance: NA; j_gene: TRBJ2-7; d_gene: NA; CDR3aa: CASSAQALSSYEQYF; CDR3nt: TGTGCCAGCAGCGCCCAGGCCCTAAGCTCCTACGAGCAGTACTTC
v_gene: TRBV2; abundance: NA; j_gene: TRBJ2-2; d_gene: TRBD1; CDR3aa: CASNTGGANTGELFF; CDR3nt: TGTGCCAGCAACACAGGGGGCGCGAACACCGGGGAGCTGTTTTTT
v_gene: TRBV4-3; abundance: once; j_gene: TRBJ2-3; d_gene: TRBD2; CDR3aa: CASRLTGTSRTDTQYF; CDR3nt: TGCGCCAGCCGCTTAACTGGGACTAGTCGCACAGATACGCAGTATTTT
v_gene: TRBV7-8; abundance: NA; j_gene: TRBJ2-3; d_gene: NA; CDR3aa: CASSLVPRGLTDTQYF; CDR3nt: TGTGCCAGCAGCTTAGTTCCGCGGGGGCTCACAGATACGCAGTATTTT
v_gene: TRBV21-1; abundance: NA; j_gene: TRBJ2-5; d_gene: NA; CDR3aa: CASIGTGGPETQYF; CDR3nt: TGTGCCAGCATCGGGACAGGGGGCCCGGAGACCCAGTACTTC
v_gene: TRBV7-9; abundance: NA; j_gene: TRBJ2-5; d_gene: NA; CDR3aa: CASSPPGVGEGETQYF; CDR3nt: TGTGCCAGCAGCCCCCCTGGCGTCGGGGAAGGCGAGACCCAGTACTTC
v_gene: TRBV15; abundance: NA; j_gene: TRBJ2-7; d_gene: NA; CDR3aa: CATSVTGGMSYEQYF; CDR3nt: TGTGCCACCAGCGTCACGGGCGGGATGTCCTACGAGCAGTACTTC
v_gene: TRBV27; abundance: NA; j_gene: TRBJ2-7; d_gene: NA; CDR3aa: CASRRRLVDTYEQYF; CDR3nt: TGTGCCAGCAGACGCCGGTTAGTAGACACCTACGAGCAGTACTTC
v_gene: TRBV19; abundance: NA; j_gene: TRBJ1-4; d_gene: NA; CDR3aa: CASSISVATNEKLFF; CDR3nt: TGTGCCAGTAGTATATCTGTTGCAACTAATGAAAAACTGTTTTTT
v_gene: TRBV5-1; abundance: NA; j_gene: TRBJ2-3; d_gene: NA; CDR3aa: CASTIEQGLGTQYF; CDR3nt: TGCGCCAGCACCATAGAACAGGGTTTGGGTACGCAGTATTTT
v_gene: TRBV9; abundance: NA; j_gene: TRBJ2-7; d_gene: TRBD1; CDR3aa: CASSVGDRGQQYF; CDR3nt: TGTGCCAGCAGCGTAGGGGACAGGGGACAGCAGTACTTC
v_gene: TRBV18; abundance: NA; j_gene: TRBJ2-2; d_gene: TRBD2; CDR3aa: CASSPGTSNTGELFF; CDR3nt: TGTGCCAGCTCACCAGGGACTAGCAACACCGGGGAGCTGTTTTTT
v_gene: TRBV6-5; abundance: NA; j_gene: TRBJ1-1; d_gene: NA; CDR3aa: CASSYSTGNTEAFF; CDR3nt: TGTGCCAGCAGTTACTCGACGGGGAACACTGAAGCTTTCTTT
v_gene: TRBV28; abundance: NA; j_gene: TRBJ1-6; d_gene: NA; CDR3aa: CASTHPGTYNSPLHF; CDR3nt: TGTGCCAGCACACACCCGGGGACTTATAATTCACCCCTCCACTTT
v_gene: TRBV9; abundance: once; j_gene: TRBJ1-3; d_gene: TRBD1; CDR3aa: CASSVASGTGFSGNTIYF; CDR3nt: TGTGCCAGCAGCGTAGCCTCCGGGACAGGCTTCTCTGGAAACACCATATATTTT
v_gene: TRBV7-9; abundance: NA; j_gene: TRBJ1-6; d_gene: TRBD1; CDR3aa: CASSLAEGAKSPLHF; CDR3nt: TGTGCCAGCAGCTTAGCTGAGGGGGCGAAATCACCCCTCCACTTT
v_gene: TRBV29-1; abundance: NA; j_gene: TRBJ2-1; d_gene: NA; CDR3aa: CSVEDPLRDISYNEQFF; CDR3nt: TGCAGCGTTGAAGACCCTCTCCGAGACATCTCCTACAATGAGCAGTTCTTC
v_gene: TRBV2; abundance: NA; j_gene: TRBJ2-1; d_gene: TRBD2; CDR3aa: CASRRVTGTSYSNEQFF; CDR3nt: TGTGCCAGCAGACGGGTTACGGGGACTAGCTACAGCAATGAGCAGTTCTTC
v_gene: TRBV2; abundance: NA; j_gene: TRBJ1-2; d_gene: NA; CDR3aa: CASIGGGGTYGYTF; CDR3nt: TGTGCCAGCATCGGCGGGGGCGGAACCTATGGCTACACCTTC
v_gene: TRBV6-4; abundance: NA; j_gene: TRBJ2-7; d_gene: TRBD2; CDR3aa: CASSEASGYEQYF; CDR3nt: TGTGCCAGCAGTGAGGCTAGCGGGTACGAGCAGTACTTC
v_gene: TRBV4-3; abundance: NA; j_gene: TRBJ2-7; d_gene: TRBD2; CDR3aa: CASSRQMGGSNSYEQYF; CDR3nt: TGCGCCAGCAGCCGTCAAATGGGGGGGTCCAATTCCTACGAGCAGTACTTC
v_gene: TRBV5-4; abundance: once; j_gene: TRBJ1-1; d_gene: NA; CDR3aa: CASSLGEGTEAFF; CDR3nt: TGTGCCAGCAGCTTGGGGGAGGGCACTGAAGCTTTCTTT
v_gene: TRBV19; abundance: NA; j_gene: TRBJ1-5; d_gene: NA; CDR3aa: CASTLGGTGNQPQHF; CDR3nt: TGTGCCAGTACTCTCGGCGGGACGGGAAATCAGCCCCAGCATTTT
v_gene: TRBV5-1; abundance: once; j_gene: TRBJ2-1; d_gene: TRBD2; CDR3aa: CASSSRASGGNNEQFF; CDR3nt: TGCGCCAGCAGCTCGAGGGCTAGCGGGGGAAACAATGAGCAGTTCTTC
v_gene: TRBV7-7; abundance: NA; j_gene: TRBJ2-3; d_gene: NA; CDR3aa: CASSRHGAATDTQYF; CDR3nt: TGTGCTAGCAGCCGACATGGCGCCGCCACAGATACGCAGTATTTT
v_gene: TRBV5-4; abundance: NA; j_gene: TRBJ2-7; d_gene: TRBD2; CDR3aa: CASSTPTSGRMHEQYF; CDR3nt: TGTGCCAGCAGCACCCCGACTAGCGGGAGAATGCACGAGCAGTACTTC
v_gene: TRBV21-1; abundance: NA; j_gene: TRBJ2-2; d_gene: NA; CDR3aa: CASSSWWDMVYTGELFF; CDR3nt: TGTGCCAGCAGCTCATGGTGGGACATGGTTTACACCGGGGAGCTGTTTTTT
v_gene: TRBV7-3; abundance: NA; j_gene: TRBJ1-5; d_gene: TRBD1; CDR3aa: CASSSLRTGKVCSNQPQHF; CDR3nt: TGTGCCAGCAGCTCCCTTAGGACAGGGAAGGTTTGTAGCAATCAGCCCCAGCATTTT
v_gene: TRBV30; abundance: NA; j_gene: TRBJ2-7; d_gene: NA; CDR3aa: CAFLAGRVASHEQYF; CDR3nt: TGTGCCTTCCTAGCCGGGAGAGTTGCAAGCCACGAGCAGTACTTC
v_gene: TRBV6-6; abundance: NA; j_gene: TRBJ1-6; d_gene: TRBD1; CDR3aa: CASSPRQGAGGFSPLHF; CDR3nt: TGTGCCAGCAGTCCCCGACAGGGGGCGGGTGGGTTTTCACCCCTCCACTTT
v_gene: TRBV19; abundance: NA; j_gene: TRBJ1-2; d_gene: TRBD1; CDR3aa: CASSIRGVNYGYTF; CDR3nt: TGTGCCAGTAGTATCAGGGGGGTCAACTATGGCTACACCTTC
v_gene: TRBV7-2; abundance: NA; j_gene: TRBJ2-7; d_gene: NA; CDR3aa: CASSPRFSYEQYF; CDR3nt: TGTGCCAGCAGCCCTAGGTTTAGCTACGAGCAGTACTTC
v_gene: TRBV19; abundance: NA; j_gene: TRBJ2-3; d_gene: TRBD2; CDR3aa: CASRPLAGGGDTQYF; CDR3nt: TGTGCCAGTAGACCGCTAGCGGGAGGTGGAGATACGCAGTATTTT
v_gene: TRBV4-3; abundance: few; j_gene: TRBJ1-6; d_gene: NA; CDR3aa: CASSLGQPGDSPLHF; CDR3nt: TGCGCCAGCAGCCTAGGACAGCCCGGTGATTCACCCCTCCACTTT
v_gene: TRBV28; abundance: NA; j_gene: TRBJ2-5; d_gene: NA; CDR3aa: CASSLPSAFSETQYF; CDR3nt: TGTGCCAGCAGTTTACCCTCAGCGTTTTCAGAGACCCAGTACTTC
v_gene: TRBV7-8; abundance: few; j_gene: TRBJ1-5; d_gene: NA; CDR3aa: CASSFWASNQPQHF; CDR3nt: TGTGCCAGCAGCTTCTGGGCGAGCAATCAGCCCCAGCATTTT
v_gene: TRBV5-4; abundance: NA; j_gene: TRBJ1-6; d_gene: TRBD1; CDR3aa: CASSPGDRGYHSPLHF; CDR3nt: TGTGCCAGCAGCCCGGGGGACAGGGGCTACCATTCACCCCTCCACTTT
v_gene: TRBV29-1; abundance: NA; j_gene: TRBJ1-1; d_gene: NA; CDR3aa: CSVARGLNTEAFF; CDR3nt: TGCAGCGTTGCTCGGGGGTTGAACACTGAAGCTTTCTTT
v_gene: TRBV5-6; abundance: NA; j_gene: TRBJ2-3; d_gene: TRBD2; CDR3aa: CASSPGLARTDTQYF; CDR3nt: TGTGCCAGCAGCCCGGGACTAGCGCGCACAGATACGCAGTATTTT
v_gene: TRBV11-2; abundance: NA; j_gene: TRBJ2-5; d_gene: NA; CDR3aa: CASSRTQETQYF; CDR3nt: TGTGCCAGCAGCAGGACACAAGAGACCCAGTACTTC
v_gene: TRBV5-1; abundance: once; j_gene: TRBJ2-5; d_gene: TRBD2; CDR3aa: CASSSLAGAGETQYF; CDR3nt: TGCGCCAGCAGCTCACTTGCGGGAGCGGGAGAGACCCAGTACTTC
v_gene: TRBV5-6; abundance: NA; j_gene: TRBJ1-5; d_gene: NA; CDR3aa: CASSRGGVGNQPQHF; CDR3nt: TGTGCCAGCAGCCGGGGGGGTGTCGGCAATCAGCCCCAGCATTTT
v_gene: TRBV9; abundance: few; j_gene: TRBJ2-1; d_gene: NA; CDR3aa: CASSVVGGAYNEQFF; CDR3nt: TGTGCCAGCAGCGTAGTAGGGGGAGCCTACAATGAGCAGTTCTTC
v_gene: TRBV19; abundance: NA; j_gene: TRBJ2-7; d_gene: NA; CDR3aa: CASSISSPGSYEQYF; CDR3nt: TGTGCCAGTAGTATTAGTTCTCCTGGCTCCTACGAGCAGTACTTC